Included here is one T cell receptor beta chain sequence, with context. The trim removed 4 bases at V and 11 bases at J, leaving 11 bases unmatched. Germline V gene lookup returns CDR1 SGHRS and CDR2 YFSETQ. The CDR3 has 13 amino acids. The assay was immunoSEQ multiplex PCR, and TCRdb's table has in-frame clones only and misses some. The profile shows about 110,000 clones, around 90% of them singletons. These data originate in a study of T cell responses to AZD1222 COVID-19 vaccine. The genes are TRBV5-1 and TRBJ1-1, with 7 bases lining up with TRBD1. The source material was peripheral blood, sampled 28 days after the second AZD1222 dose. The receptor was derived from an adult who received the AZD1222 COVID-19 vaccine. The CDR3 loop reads CASSAPTGSRAFF. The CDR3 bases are TGCGCCAGCAGCGCCCCGACAGGGTCTCGGGCTTTCTTT.